The clone carrying this TCR beta chain has more than one count but fewer than ten. The antigen remains unidentified. These data come from a study of T-cell memory formation after mild COVID-19. Study details: TCR clusters showed largely donor specificity.

Trimming removed 6 bases from V and 9 bases from J, with 14 bases in between. The CDR3 length is 12 residues. Germline V gene data show CDR1 as MNHEY and CDR2 as SVGAGI. Study-level results: CD4/CD8 balance characterized clones contracting day 15 to 85, and CD4+ skew characterized later expanders.

One entry per CDR3 protein, called by TCRdb with MiXCR from the 5' RACE reads. The profile shows roughly 620,000 distinct CDR3 sequences, 15% to 20% of them singletons. The sample comprised PBMCs or a T cell subset sorted from them (not recorded which). This clonotype originated in an adult woman who had mild COVID-19 (a few samples of this study predate the infection). Cell type and time point are not known. The rearrangement uses TRBV6-5 and TRBJ1-1, with D perhaps matching TRBD1 (6 bases). The CDR3 sequence is CASRDTGKKAFF. The CDR3 DNA sequence: TGTGCCAGCAGGGACACAGGGAAGAAAGCTTTCTTT.